These 7 T cell receptor beta chains came from one sample sequenced in a study of OX40 agonist ivuxolimab in advanced cancers. The table came from immunoSEQ multiplex PCR; TCRdb's copy has only in-frame clones and leaves some out. This table has about 75,000 clones, 90% appearing once. The sequencing used CD4+ or CD8+ T cells sorted from blood, collected in a trial of the OX40 agonist ivuxolimab. All receptors derive from an adult with an advanced solid tumor such as melanoma, head and neck, liver or kidney cancer.

This sequence joins TRBV6-5 and TRBJ1-6, with TRBD1 matching 7 bases. The CDR3 is 15 amino acids. Germline CDR1 and CDR2: MNHEY and SVGAGI. V was pared by 0 bases and J by 7 bases, with 3 bases of the junction left unmatched. The CDR3 region is CASSYSDRENSPLHF. In DNA, the CDR3 is TGTGCCAGCAGTTACTCAGACAGGGAGAATTCACCCCTCCACTTT.

The J gene is TRBJ2-1, the V gene TRBV25-1; possible D gene TRBD1, 6 bases. There are 12 residues in the CDR3. Germline lookup yields CDR1 MGHDK and CDR2 SYGVNS. V was shortened by 3 bases and J by 12 bases, with 12 bases between the two germline ends. CDR3 bases: TGTGCCAGCAGTGACCATGACAGGCTGCAGTTCTTC. Encoded protein: CASSDHDRLQFF.

This clone came up once. This chain links TRBV5-1 with TRBJ2-1, with TRBD2 matching over 10 bases. Germline values: CDR1 SGHRS, CDR2 YFSETQ. The CDR3 sequence is 15 residues long. The J segment lost 6 bases and the V segment lost 6 bases, leaving 9 bases of the junction unmatched. The DNA of the CDR3 is TGCGCCAGCAACTCCGGGACTAGCGTACCCAATGAGCAGTTCTTC. The encoded protein is CASNSGTSVPNEQFF.

V is TRBV28 and J is TRBJ2-1; perhaps TRBD2 as D (5 bases). In germline, CDR1 is MDHEN, CDR2 SYDVKM. The CDR3 is made up of 15 amino acids. V shed 2 bases and J shed 1 base, with 9 bases lying between them. The CDR3 nucleotides read TGTGCCAGCAGTTTAATTGGGAGTTCCTACAATGAGCAGTTCTTC. Its protein product is CASSLIGSSYNEQFF. Combining the CDR3 with reference TRBV28 and TRBJ2-1 gives the whole variable domain DVKVTQSSRYLVKRTGEKVFLECVQDMDHENMFWYRQDPGLGLRLIYFSYDVKMKEKGDIPEGYSVSREKKERFSLILESASTNQTSMYLCASSLIGSSYNEQFFGPGTRLTVL.

V gene TRBV28 combines with J gene TRBJ2-5; tentatively, D is TRBD1 (6 bases). Germline CDR1 reads MDHEN; CDR2 reads SYDVKM. The CDR3 covers 13 residues. V gave up 5 bases and J gave up 5 bases, with 12 bases separating them. In DNA form, the CDR3 reads TGTGCCAGCAGTAGCAGGGGCCTGGAGACCCAGTACTTC. Its translation: CASSSRGLETQYF. Together with reference TRBV28 and TRBJ2-5, the CDR3 gives the full variable domain: DVKVTQSSRYLVKRTGEKVFLECVQDMDHENMFWYRQDPGLGLRLIYFSYDVKMKEKGDIPEGYSVSREKKERFSLILESASTNQTSMYLCASSSRGLETQYFGPGTRLLVL.

The CDR3 region is CAISGLPGGHNSGANVLTF. Written as DNA, the CDR3 is TGTGCCATCAGTGGGTTGCCAGGGGGCCATAACTCTGGGGCCAACGTCCTGACTTTC. The V gene is TRBV10-3, the J gene TRBJ2-6; 8 bases match TRBD1. Germline CDR1 and CDR2: ENHRY and SYGVKD. V gave up 4 bases and J gave up 0 bases; unmatched junction bases: 11. This CDR3 spans 19 amino acids.

The gene calls are TRBV6-6 and TRBJ1-4, with D unresolved. This CDR3 has 13 amino acids. Germline lookup yields CDR1 MNHNY and CDR2 SVGAGI (reference sequence). Trimming left V 2 bases short and J 5 bases short, with 6 bases between. In nucleotides, the CDR3 is TGTGCCAGCAGTTACCGGAGCAATGAAAAACTGTTTTTT. Its translation: CASSYRSNEKLFF.